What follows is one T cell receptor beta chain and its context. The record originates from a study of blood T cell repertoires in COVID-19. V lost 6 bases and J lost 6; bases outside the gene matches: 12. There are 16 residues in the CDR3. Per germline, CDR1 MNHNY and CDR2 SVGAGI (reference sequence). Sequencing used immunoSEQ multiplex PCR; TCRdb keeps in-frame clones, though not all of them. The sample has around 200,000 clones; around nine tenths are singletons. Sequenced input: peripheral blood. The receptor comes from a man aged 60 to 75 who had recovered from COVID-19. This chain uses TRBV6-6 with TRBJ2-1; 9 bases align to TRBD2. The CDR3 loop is CASSRDYGREGNEQFF. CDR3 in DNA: TGTGCCAGCAGCCGTGACTATGGGCGGGAGGGCAATGAGCAGTTCTTC.